Following are 17 T cell receptor beta chains from one sample sequenced in a study of monozygotic twins with inflammatory bowel disease. TCRdb reprocessed the 5' RACE reads and reports one entry per CDR3 protein, with no DNA. This repertoire includes nearly 450,000 distinct CDR3 sequences. The sample was blood. These receptors were taken from a human donor with ulcerative colitis or Crohn's disease, or a healthy co-twin of an affected twin (not recorded which).

The J gene is TRBJ2-1, the V gene TRBV5-6. The CDR3 has 12 residues. The germline gives CDR1 SGHDT, CDR2 YYEEEE. CDR3 sequence reads: CASSSGSGEQFF.

The gene calls are TRBV12-3 or TRBV12-4 and TRBJ2-1; TCRdb selects TRBD2, and the lack of DNA leaves this call unchecked. The CDR3 runs 14 residues. The CDR3 is CASSLGGSLNEQFF.

J is TRBJ2-7 and V is TRBV5-1; absent DNA, TCRdb's TRBD1 call cannot be checked. Germline values: CDR1 SGHRS, CDR2 YFSETQ. This CDR3 comprises 13 residues. CDR3 amino acids: CASSPPGEIEQYF.

The V call is TRBV5-6, the J call TRBJ2-7; the TRBD1 assignment by TCRdb is unverifiable without DNA. The germline V gene encodes CDR1 SGHDT and CDR2 YYEEEE. This CDR3 spans 13 amino acids. The CDR3: CASSLVVGDEQYF. The variable domain in full, with the rest retrieved from reference TRBV5-6 and TRBJ2-7, is DAGVTQSPTHLIKTRGQQVTLRCSPKSGHDTVSWYQQALGQGPQFIFQYYEEEERQRGNFPDRFSGHQFPNYSSELNVNALLLGDSALYLCASSLVVGDEQYFGPGTRLTVT.

This chain joins TRBV5-1 and TRBJ2-3; TCRdb indicates TRBD2, and absent DNA this call remains unverified. Looked up from germline, CDR1 is SGHRS and CDR2 is YFSETQ. The CDR3 runs to 19 residues. CDR3: CASSTSSGGPYGPTDTQYF.

This rearrangement joins TRBV6-1 to TRBJ1-5; TCRdb returns TRBD1, unconfirmable since there is no DNA. CDR1 is MNHNS and CDR2 is SASEGT in the germline V gene. The CDR3 is 16 amino acids. Here the CDR3 reads CASRGIQGNSNQPQHF.

The chain recombines TRBV20-1 with TRBJ2-3; with no DNA, the TCRdb D assignment of TRBD1 cannot be verified. The CDR3 has 12 residues. Germline V gene sequence: CDR1 DFQATT, CDR2 SNEGSKA (reference sequence). The CDR3 here is CSAETGADTQYF.

The genes are TRBV4-1 and TRBJ1-2; TCRdb's assignment of TRBD1 cannot be checked, as there is no DNA. CDR1 MGHRA and CDR2 YSYEKL come from the germline V gene. The CDR3 length is 13 residues. CDR3 region: CASSQGGPEGYTF.

This chain joins TRBV10-3 and TRBJ1-3. The length of the CDR3 is 14 residues. Germline V CDR1 and CDR2: ENHRY, SYGVKD. The CDR3 spells CAISVETPANTIYF.

The rearrangement joins TRBV7-8 to TRBJ1-1. The CDR3 totals 15 residues. Germline V CDR1 and CDR2: SGHVS, FQNEAQ. The CDR3 here is CASSPRFQVNTEAFF.

The chain has TRBV28 and TRBJ1-1. The CDR3 consists of 13 residues. Germline CDR1 is MDHEN and CDR2 is SYDVKM. CDR3 sequence: CASSFAANTEAFF.

The V gene is TRBV5-1, the J gene TRBJ2-2; TCRdb's assignment of TRBD1 cannot be checked, as there is no DNA. The CDR3 sequence is 16 residues long. The germline V gene has CDR1 SGHRS and CDR2 YFSETQ. The CDR3 is CASSLLTGPRAGELFF.

CDR3 residues: CASNYPQSKTQYF. V usage is TRBV7-9 and J usage is TRBJ2-5; the TRBD1 assignment by TCRdb is unverifiable without DNA. The CDR3 is 13 amino acids. The germline V gene has CDR1 SEHNR and CDR2 FQNEAQ (reference sequence).

This sequence joins TRBV3-1 and TRBJ2-3. Germline V lookup: CDR1 LGHDT, CDR2 YNNKEL (reference sequence). CDR3 size: 16 residues. The CDR3 here is CASSHVRGPSTDTQYF.

The CDR3 spells CASITGTARTEAFF. This chain connects TRBV12-3 or TRBV12-4 to TRBJ1-1; checking the TCRdb D call of TRBD1 is not possible without DNA. The CDR3 is 14 amino acids.

The chain employs TRBV28 and TRBJ2-7; the D call from TCRdb, TRBD2, cannot be confirmed without DNA. The CDR3 loop spans 15 amino acids. The germline V gene has CDR1 MDHEN and CDR2 SYDVKM. The CDR3 is CASSTPGLASDEQYF.

The chain has TRBV12-2 and TRBJ2-5; with no DNA, the TCRdb D assignment of TRBD1 cannot be verified. TRBV12-2 is noted as a pseudogene. The CDR3 is made up of 17 amino acids. The CDR3 loop is CATIPGGGETSQETQYF.